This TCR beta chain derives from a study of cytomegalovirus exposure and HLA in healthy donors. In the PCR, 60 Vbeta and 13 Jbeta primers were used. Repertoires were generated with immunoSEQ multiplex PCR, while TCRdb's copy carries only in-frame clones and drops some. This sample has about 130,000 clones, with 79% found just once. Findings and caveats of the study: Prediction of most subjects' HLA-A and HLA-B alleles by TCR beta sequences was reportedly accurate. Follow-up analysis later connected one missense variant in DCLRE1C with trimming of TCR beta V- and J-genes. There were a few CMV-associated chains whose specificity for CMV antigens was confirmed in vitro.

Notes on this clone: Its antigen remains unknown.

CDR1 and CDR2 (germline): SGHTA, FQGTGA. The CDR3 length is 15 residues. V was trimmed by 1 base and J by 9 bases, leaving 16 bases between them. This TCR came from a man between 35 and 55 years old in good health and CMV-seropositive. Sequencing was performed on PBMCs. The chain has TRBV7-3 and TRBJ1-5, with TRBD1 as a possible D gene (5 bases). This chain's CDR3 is CASSLNGGGGRPQHF. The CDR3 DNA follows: TGTGCCAGCAGCTTAAACGGGGGGGGAGGTCGGCCCCAGCATTTT.